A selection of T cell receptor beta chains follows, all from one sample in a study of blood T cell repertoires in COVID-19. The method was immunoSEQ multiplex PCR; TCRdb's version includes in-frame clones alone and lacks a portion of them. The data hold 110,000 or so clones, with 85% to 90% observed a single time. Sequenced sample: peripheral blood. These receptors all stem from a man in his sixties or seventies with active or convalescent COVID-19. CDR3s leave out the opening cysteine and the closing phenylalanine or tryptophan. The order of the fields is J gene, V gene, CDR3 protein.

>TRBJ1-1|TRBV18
ASSPPAPGAF
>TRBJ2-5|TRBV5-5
ASSLRSDRGIETQY
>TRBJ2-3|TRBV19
ASSSGTGDTDTQY
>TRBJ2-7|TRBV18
ASSPPWTGLSYEQY
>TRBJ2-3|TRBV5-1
ASSLAGTILDTQY
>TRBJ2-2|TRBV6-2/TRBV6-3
ASSSLGQGMGELF
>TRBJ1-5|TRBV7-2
ASSLRFPFGQPQH
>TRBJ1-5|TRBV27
ASSIRPRDQPQH
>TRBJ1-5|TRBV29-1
SVEQGAGQPQH
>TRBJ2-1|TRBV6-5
ASSYSMGSLSNEQF
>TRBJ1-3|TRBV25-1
ASSESWGVPGNTIY
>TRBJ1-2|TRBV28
ASSLISGTGYGYT
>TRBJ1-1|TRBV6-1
ASSEVGYLVIGEAF
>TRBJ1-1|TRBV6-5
ASSYGQQMNTEAF
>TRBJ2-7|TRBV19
ASSTRLLPYEQY
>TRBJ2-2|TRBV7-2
ASSLARTGTGELF
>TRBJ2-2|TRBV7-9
ASSYGGELF
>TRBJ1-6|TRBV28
ASSQHREDSPLH
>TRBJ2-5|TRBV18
ASSPNREETQY
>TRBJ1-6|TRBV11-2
ASSPLGGTGSPLH